This T cell receptor beta chain emerged from a study of blood T cells in healthy people across ages. Overall study results and limits: Shifts in expanded clonotypes may have been confounded by donor CMV status, which was unknown.

The CDR3 runs 13 residues. Trimming stripped 4 bases from V and 5 bases from J, with 11 bases between. Germline V gene sequence: CDR1 SGHNT, CDR2 YYREEE (reference sequence). As for this clonotype: The antigen is not known.

Primers used in a second PCR of about 6 to 11 cycles were a sample-barcoded 5' primer and a J-beta primer mix. Each TCR beta cDNA got a 12-nucleotide random molecular identifier. TCRdb re-analysed the 5' RACE reads in MiXCR, keeping a single row per CDR3 protein. Of about 570,000 distinct CDR3 sequences in the sample, 27% were seen once. This chain connects TRBV5-4 to TRBJ2-3; TRBD2 might be the D (6 bases). The TCR was taken from a woman in her 70s in good health. Sequencing used blood. CDR3 sequence (DNA): TGTGCCAGCAGCCTTTCTAGCGAAGATACGCAGTATTTT. This encodes CASSLSSEDTQYF.